What follows are 15 T cell receptor beta chains derived from one specimen sequenced in a study of shared T cell receptors in the human thymus. Generated by immunoSEQ multiplex PCR, the TCRdb table keeps only in-frame clones and is missing some. The data hold 700,000 or so clones, with 80% to 90% observed a single time. Another study also made use of these data, one on human thymus T cells.

The sequenced material came from thymocytes. The receptors originated from a girl less than two years old with a congenital heart defect.

This clone was seen only once. The J gene is TRBJ1-6, the V gene TRBV9; TRBD1 might be the D (6 bases). The germline V gene encodes CDR1 SGDLS and CDR2 YYNGEE. This CDR3 contains 17 residues. V lost 4 bases, J lost 9 bases, and 23 bases lay in between. This chain's CDR3 is CASSPETPDRPGSPLHF. DNA of the CDR3: TGTGCCAGCAGCCCCGAAACCCCAGACAGGCCGGGTTCACCCCTCCACTTT.

The gene calls are TRBV5-5 and TRBJ1-1; D is ambiguous. V lost 4 bases and J lost 4, with 8 bases in between. The CDR3 is made up of 12 amino acids. Germline V gene data show CDR1 as SGHKS and CDR2 as YYEKEE (reference sequence). CDR3 in amino acids: CASSPGRTEAFF. CDR3 in DNA: TGTGCCAGCAGCCCTGGGCGCACTGAAGCTTTCTTT.

This clone has just a few counts. The chain carries TRBV28 and TRBJ2-7; tentatively, D is TRBD1 (6 bases). Germline CDR1 is MDHEN and CDR2 is SYDVKM. This CDR3 contains 14 residues. Trimming cost V 1 base and J 2 bases, with 9 bases left between them. This chain's CDR3 is CASSLYDRPYEQYF. The CDR3 DNA sequence: TGTGCCAGCAGTTTATACGACAGGCCCTACGAGCAGTACTTC.

V is TRBV29-1 and J is TRBJ2-7, with 8 bases aligning to TRBD1. The CDR3 spans 14 residues. Germline trimming cut 4 bases from V and 2 bases from J; bases unmatched to any gene: 7. The germline V gene encodes CDR1 SQVTM and CDR2 ANQGSEA. The CDR3 bases are TGCAGCGTTGGTGGACAGGGAGACACCTACGAGCAGTACTTC. Encoded protein: CSVGGQGDTYEQYF.

The chain links TRBV7-6 to TRBJ2-5, with 9 bases identical to TRBD2. Trimming removed 1 base from V and 4 bases from J; junction bases left unmatched: 7. Germline CDR1 reads SGHVS; CDR2 reads FNYEAQ. The CDR3 is 16 amino acids. DNA of the CDR3: TGTGCCAGCAGCTTAGTATCTAGCGGGGTAATAGAGACCCAGTACTTC. Translated, it gives CASSLVSSGVIETQYF.

The chain is built from TRBV5-1 and TRBJ1-1, with 9 nucleotides matching TRBD1. The CDR3 runs to 14 residues. Germline-derived CDR1 and CDR2 are SGHRS and YFSETQ. The junction had 3 bases not matched to a gene; V was cut back by 1 base and J by 5 bases. This chain's CDR3 is CASSLQQGATEAFF. CDR3 coding DNA: TGCGCCAGCAGCTTGCAACAGGGGGCAACTGAAGCTTTCTTT.

The genes are TRBV4-1 and TRBJ2-1; 11 bases match TRBD2. The CDR3 runs 20 residues. Germline assignment: CDR1 MGHRA and CDR2 YSYEKL. J lost 5 bases, V lost 1 base, and 16 bases had no gene match. CDR3 loop: CASSQGGETSGEHANNEQFF. CDR3 sequence (DNA): TGCGCCAGCAGCCAAGGTGGGGAGACTAGCGGGGAGCACGCTAACAATGAGCAGTTCTTC.

This clone appeared a single time. The V call is TRBV12-5, the J call TRBJ2-1, with TRBD2 matching 10 bases. The CDR3 runs 15 residues. The germline gives CDR1 LGHNT, CDR2 FRNRAP. J lost 6 bases, V lost 1 base, and 3 bases had no gene match. Here the CDR3 reads CASGLALAGPNEQFF. DNA of the CDR3: TGTGCTAGTGGTTTGGCACTAGCGGGGCCCAATGAGCAGTTCTTC.

This chain links TRBV7-8 with TRBJ1-1; TRBD1 matches 11 bases. The CDR3 is made up of 14 amino acids. CDR1 is SGHVS, CDR2 FQNEAQ, per germline. With 5 bases clipped from V and 6 bases from J, the junction kept 5 bases outside the gene matches. CDR3 bases: TGTGCCAGCAGCGGACAGGGGGCGCGTGCTGAAGCTTTCTTT. The encoded protein is CASSGQGARAEAFF.

J is TRBJ2-5 and V is TRBV13; 12 positions match TRBD2. The V gene end was trimmed by 4 bases and the J gene end by 7 bases; junction bases not matched to a gene: 16. Per the germline V gene, CDR1 is PRHDT and CDR2 is FYEKMQ (reference sequence). The CDR3 covers 18 residues. CDR3 in amino acids: CASSSELTSGGAPVTQYF. The CDR3 DNA is TGTGCCAGCAGCTCGGAATTGACTAGCGGGGGCGCCCCGGTGACCCAGTACTTC.

The genes are TRBV2 and TRBJ2-7, with D possibly TRBD1 on 5 matching bases. From germline, CDR1 is SNHLY and CDR2 FYNNEI. The CDR3 covers 16 residues. V was pared by 3 bases and J by 2 bases, with 17 bases between. CDR3 protein: CASSDPLEGQTYEQYF. The CDR3 nucleotides are TGTGCCAGCAGTGACCCCCTCGAAGGACAAACCTACGAGCAGTACTTC. The full variable domain, its missing parts supplied by reference TRBV2 and TRBJ2-7, is EPEVTQTPSHQVTQMGQEVILRCVPISNHLYFYWYRQILGQKVEFLVSFYNNEISEKSEIFDDQFSVERPDGSNFTLKIRSTKLEDSAMYFCASSDPLEGQTYEQYFGPGTRLTVT.

The gene calls are TRBV5-1 and TRBJ1-1; D may be TRBD1 (5 bases). CDR1 SGHRS and CDR2 YFSETQ come from the germline V gene. This CDR3 is built from 11 residues. Between the trimmed V and J ends, which lost 3 bases and 11 bases, there was a span of 11 bases. CDR3 nucleotide sequence: TGCGCCAGCAGCTATCGGGGGAGGGCTTTCTTT. Amino acid sequence: CASSYRGRAFF. Full variable domain (remainder filled in from reference TRBV5-1 and TRBJ1-1): KAGVTQTPRYLIKTRGQQVTLSCSPISGHRSVSWYQQTPGQGLQFLFEYFSETQRNKGNFPGRFSGRQFSNSRSEMNVSTLELGDSALYLCASSYRGRAFFGQGTRLTVV.

The chain combines TRBV28 with TRBJ1-1; 9 bases map to TRBD1. The CDR3 has 17 residues. Germline V lookup: CDR1 MDHEN, CDR2 SYDVKM. J gave up 1 base and V 5 bases, and 11 bases lay outside the gene matches. The CDR3, as DNA: TGTGCCAGCAGTCCACCCGCCGGGACAGGGAGGAACACTGAAGCTTTCTTT. It encodes CASSPPAGTGRNTEAFF.

The chain joins TRBV5-8 to TRBJ1-5; D uncertain. V was trimmed by 3 bases and J by 0 bases, leaving 13 bases between them. The CDR3 is 16 amino acids. Germline-derived CDR1 and CDR2 are SGHTS and YDEGEE. CDR3: CASSSKDGDSNQPQHF. For the CDR3, the DNA is TGTGCCAGCAGCTCCAAGGACGGGGATAGCAATCAGCCCCAGCATTTT. Full variable domain (rest looked up from reference TRBV5-8 and TRBJ1-5): EAGVTQSPTHLIKTRGQQATLRCSPISGHTSVYWYQQALGLGLQFLLWYDEGEERNRGNFPPRFSGRQFPNYSSELNVNALELEDSALYLCASSSKDGDSNQPQHFGDGTRLSIL.

Comment on this clone: Other DNA sequences in the sample encode the same CDR3. This chain joins TRBV5-1 and TRBJ1-2, with TRBD1 identical over 9 bases. The CDR3 loop spans 14 amino acids. The V and J ends lost 3 bases and 2 bases, in that order; junction bases with no gene match: 2. The germline CDR1 and CDR2 sequences are SGHRS and YFSETQ. The CDR3 bases are TGCGCCAGCAGCTCGGGACAGGGCAACTATGGCTACACCTTC. Protein product: CASSSGQGNYGYTF.